This entry features one T cell receptor (beta chain) sequence. Its cognate antigen is unknown. The CDR3 runs to 15 residues. Germline trimming cut 6 bases from V and 6 bases from J; bases unmatched to any gene: 10. Per germline, CDR1 SQVTM and CDR2 ANQGSEA. The protocol was immunoSEQ multiplex PCR, while the TCRdb copy is restricted to in-frame clones and leaves out a portion. This sample has tens of thousands of clones; 75% to 85% occur once, and the top ten carry about 1.1%. This sample is part of a study of T cells in narcolepsy. About the study: Healthy controls were enrolled alongside patients with narcolepsy type 1 or type 2.

Whole-study findings and limits: Same-patient CSF and blood CD4+ T cell clonotypes included HCRT-specific and TRIB2-specific autoreactive ones. No autoreactive T cell clone sequences appeared in some memory CD4+ repertoires. Healthy controls reportedly lacked the autoreactive clonotypes serially found in patients' blood.

The TCR sequence derives from a human donor with narcolepsy. The chain links TRBV29-1 to TRBJ2-7, with TRBD2 matching over 14 bases. Sequencing input: CD45RA- memory CD4+ T cells from PBMCs. The CDR3 DNA is TGCAGCGTCGGATCCGGGACTAGCGGGAGAGGCGAGCAGTACTTC. The encoded protein is CSVGSGTSGRGEQYF.